The 30 T cell receptor beta chains reported below all come from one sample, sequenced in a study of blood T cell repertoires in COVID-19. Profiling relied on immunoSEQ multiplex PCR, and the TCRdb table lists in-frame clones only, not all of them. The sample lists 310,000 or so clones, roughly nine tenths occurring once. Sequencing was done on a sample of peripheral blood. All receptors derive from a woman aged 45-65 years who had recovered from COVID-19.

The V call is TRBV3-1 (or the pseudogene TRBV3-2), the J call TRBJ2-2, with 7 bases matching TRBD2. The germline V gene has CDR1 LGHDT and CDR2 YNNKEL (reference sequence). The CDR3 contains 15 residues. V dropped 6 bases and J dropped 1; count of bases not matched to a gene: 5. CDR3 in amino acids: CASSLLAENTGELFF. The CDR3, as DNA: TGTGCCAGCAGTCTTCTAGCGGAGAACACCGGGGAGCTGTTTTTT.

The rearrangement uses TRBV6-2 or TRBV6-3 and TRBJ1-2; a weak D match, TRBD1 (6 bases). Germline V CDR1 and CDR2: MNHEY, SVGEGT. Deletions cut 6 bases from V and 4 bases from J, with 15 bases between. CDR3 length equals 14 residues. CDR3 coding DNA: TGTGCCAGCAGCTTCTACAGGGTCGGCTATGGCTACACCTTC. Amino acid sequence: CASSFYRVGYGYTF.

This clone came up once. The rearrangement links TRBV7-3 to TRBJ2-2; D is ambiguous. The CDR3 has 13 amino acids. Looked up from germline, CDR1 is SGHTA and CDR2 is FQGTGA. Between the trimmed V and J ends, which lost 5 bases and 5 bases, there was a span of 9 bases. The CDR3 DNA reads TGTGCCAGCAGCCTCCCTAATACCGGGGAGCTGTTTTTT. This gives the protein CASSLPNTGELFF.

V and J are TRBV19 and TRBJ2-1; 7 nucleotides align to TRBD2. The CDR3 loop spans 16 amino acids. V dropped 0 bases and J dropped 3; count of bases not matched to a gene: 5. CDR1 and CDR2 from the germline V gene are LNHDA and SQIVND (reference sequence). DNA of the CDR3: TGTGCCAGTAGTATAGAGGCACTAGCGCGCTACAATGAGCAGTTCTTC. It codes for CASSIEALARYNEQFF.

The rearrangement links TRBV4-1 to TRBJ1-2, with TRBD1 as a possible D gene (6 bases). V lost 2 bases and J lost 5, with 21 bases in between. This CDR3 is 17 amino acids long. Germline V gene sequence: CDR1 MGHRA, CDR2 YSYEKL. The CDR3 bases are TGCGCCAGCAGCCAAAGGGGGAGCACAAGGATGGTTTATGGCTACACCTTC. The encoded protein is CASSQRGSTRMVYGYTF.

As regards this clone: The sample has other DNA sequences that encode this CDR3 too. The chain employs TRBV5-1 and TRBJ1-5; TRBD1 matches 7 bases. V gave up 0 bases and J gave up 4 bases; unmatched junction bases: 4. This CDR3 region has 15 residues. Germline V lookup: CDR1 SGHRS, CDR2 YFSETQ. The CDR3 sequence: CASSLAGTVNQPQHF. The CDR3 DNA reads TGCGCCAGCAGCTTGGCCGGGACAGTGAATCAGCCCCAGCATTTT.

V usage is TRBV5-1 and J usage is TRBJ1-2; 9 nucleotides agree with TRBD1. CDR1 and CDR2 (germline): SGHRS, YFSETQ. The CDR3 covers 14 residues. Trimming at V came to 1 base and at J to 5 bases, leaving 3 bases not matched to a gene. The CDR3 nucleotides read TGCGCCAGCAGCTTGACAGGGGGCTCGTATGGCTACACCTTC. Residues: CASSLTGGSYGYTF.

In the case of this clone: A read error may produce the germline difference seen at one junction end. The chain joins TRBV7-7 to TRBJ2-7; 8 nucleotides align to TRBD2. The CDR3 loop spans 18 amino acids. Germline values: CDR1 SSHAT, CDR2 FNYEAQ (reference sequence). In DNA, the CDR3 is TGTGCTAGCAGCTTAGTAAATAGGGGGGCTAGCGGGTACCACGAGCAGTACTTC. Translating gives CASSLVNRGASGYHEQYF.

This sequence joins TRBV28 and TRBJ1-1, with no clear D. CDR1 and CDR2 from the germline V gene are MDHEN and SYDVKM. The V gene lost 10 bases and the J gene lost 3 bases, with 15 bases spanning the gap. The CDR3 extends over 13 amino acids. CDR3 bases: TGTGCCACCGCCGCTGTCCCGGACACTGAAGCTTTCTTT. Protein sequence: CATAAVPDTEAFF.

This chain uses TRBV29-1 with TRBJ2-1; 13 bases align to TRBD2. With V trimmed by 5 bases and J by 2 bases, 3 bases remained unmatched. The germline V gene has CDR1 SQVTM and CDR2 ANQGSEA. CDR3 length: 15 residues. CDR3 sequence (DNA): TGCAGCGTTTTGGGACTAGCGGGGCCCTACAATGAGCAGTTCTTC. It specifies CSVLGLAGPYNEQFF.

The chain is built from TRBV4-3 and TRBJ2-2, with a weak D call TRBD2 (7 bases). Germline V lookup: CDR1 LGHNA, CDR2 YSLEER. There are 16 residues in the CDR3. Trimming cost V 0 bases and J 6 bases, with 14 bases left between them. Written as DNA, the CDR3 is TGCGCCAGCAGCCAAGATGCTCGGGGGGCCGCCGGGGAGCTGTTTTTT. Translation: CASSQDARGAAGELFF.

This clone appeared many times. The genes are TRBV7-8 and TRBJ2-1; 7 nucleotides agree with TRBD2. Trimming removed 4 bases from V and 5 bases from J; junction bases left unmatched: 11. Germline V lookup: CDR1 SGHVS, CDR2 FQNEAQ. CDR3 size: 16 residues. DNA of the CDR3: TGTGCCAGCAGCTCCGCTACTAGCGACGCGCACAATGAGCAGTTCTTC. This encodes CASSSATSDAHNEQFF.

This clone was picked up one time. The chain's CDR3 is CASSLTIAGEGNEQFF. Here the CDR3 DNA reads TGTGCCAGCAGCCTCACTATAGCGGGCGAGGGGAATGAGCAGTTCTTC. The chain recombines TRBV9 with TRBJ2-1; 7 bases line up with TRBD2. Trimming cost V 4 bases and J 7 bases; bases outside gene matches: 14. Germline loops: CDR1 SGDLS, CDR2 YYNGEE. The CDR3 sequence is 16 residues long.

The chain couples TRBV2 to TRBJ1-3, with 7 bases that match TRBD1. V shed 0 bases and J 4 bases; nucleotides not matched to a gene: 6. This CDR3 has 16 residues. CDR1 SNHLY and CDR2 FYNNEI come from the germline V gene. The CDR3, as DNA: TGTGCCAGCAGTGAAGCAGAGGGGGCAATAGGAAACACCATATATTTT. Amino acids: CASSEAEGAIGNTIYF.

The rearrangement uses TRBV25-1 and TRBJ1-5; D is ambiguous. CDR3 length: 17 amino acids. Trimming removed 0 bases at V and 0 bases at J, with 12 bases between. CDR1 and CDR2 (germline): MGHDK, SYGVNS. The CDR3 here is CASSEYQGLTSNQPQHF. CDR3 DNA sequence: TGTGCCAGCAGTGAATATCAAGGACTAACTAGCAATCAGCCCCAGCATTTT.

V usage is TRBV7-3 and J usage is TRBJ2-1; 7 bases line up with TRBD2. Trimming cost V 6 bases and J 7 bases; bases outside gene matches: 15. The V gene's germline CDR1 is SGHTA and CDR2 FQGTGA. The CDR3 length is 16 residues. The CDR3 DNA is TGTGCCAGCAGTTCTGAAGGGAGGGCCATGAGGAATGAGCAGTTCTTC. It encodes CASSSEGRAMRNEQFF.

The chain employs TRBV6-2 or TRBV6-3 and TRBJ2-7, with 7 positions matching TRBD2. V gave up 5 bases and J gave up 1 base; unmatched junction bases: 5. Germline values: CDR1 MNHEY, CDR2 SVGEGT. This CDR3 has 14 amino acids. This CDR3 is CASSDGGTSYEQYF. Written as DNA, the CDR3 is TGTGCCAGCAGTGACGGGGGGACTTCCTACGAGCAGTACTTC.

CDR3 sequence: CASSLLQGAETQYF. The CDR3 bases are TGTGCCAGCAGTTTACTCCAGGGGGCGGAGACCCAGTACTTC. V usage is TRBV28 and J usage is TRBJ2-5, with TRBD1 matching over 8 bases. V lost 2 bases and J lost 5; bases outside the gene matches: 4. Germline CDR1 and CDR2: MDHEN and SYDVKM. The CDR3 has 14 residues.

This rearrangement joins TRBV19 to TRBJ1-2; unclear D gene. Germline loops: CDR1 LNHDA, CDR2 SQIVND (reference sequence). With 3 bases removed from V and 5 bases from J, the gap between germline ends came to 7 bases. This CDR3 is 12 amino acids long. The CDR3: CASSISVYGYTF. CDR3 DNA sequence: TGTGCCAGTAGTATCTCGGTTTATGGCTACACCTTC. The variable domain in full, completed from reference TRBV19 and TRBJ1-2, reads DGGITQSPKYLFRKEGQNVTLSCEQNLNHDAMYWYRQDPGQGLRLIYYSQIVNDFQKGDIAEGYSVSREKKESFPLTVTSAQKNPTAFYLCASSISVYGYTFGSGTRLTVV.

This clone has a count of ten or more. The chain carries TRBV6-6 and TRBJ2-2; TRBD2 aligns across 8 bases. The CDR3 totals 16 residues. Unmatched junction bases numbered 9, after V lost 3 bases and J lost 6 bases. The germline CDR1 and CDR2 sequences are MNHNY and SVGAGI (reference sequence). CDR3 in amino acids: CASSYSGGAGPGELFF. As DNA, the CDR3 is TGTGCCAGCAGTTATTCCGGGGGGGCTGGTCCCGGGGAGCTGTTTTTT.

This clone was detected many times. The chain couples TRBV11-2 to TRBJ2-7, with 8 bases fitting TRBD2. J was trimmed by 9 bases and V by 5 bases; bases with no gene match: 9. Germline CDR1 is SGHAT and CDR2 is FQNNGV. This CDR3 has 13 residues. The CDR3 DNA is TGTGCCAGCAGCCTCTGGCGGGAGGAGGTGCAGTACTTC. Translated, it gives CASSLWREEVQYF. Drawing the rest from reference TRBV11-2 and TRBJ2-7, the complete variable domain is EAGVAQSPRYKIIEKRQSVAFWCNPISGHATLYWYQQILGQGPKLLIQFQNNGVVDDSQLPKDRFSAERLKGVDSTLKIQPAKLEDSAVYLCASSLWREEVQYFGPGTRLTVT.

The chain employs TRBV9 and TRBJ2-1; TRBD2 might be the D (5 bases). Germline values: CDR1 SGDLS, CDR2 YYNGEE. Between the trimmed V and J ends, which lost 2 bases and 7 bases, there was a span of 13 bases. The CDR3 totals 14 residues. CDR3 coding DNA: TGTGCCAGCAGCGTCGGACTTACAGTAAATGAGCAGTTCTTC. The encoded protein is CASSVGLTVNEQFF.

The chain employs TRBV4-3 and TRBJ1-1; TRBD1 matches 7 bases. The length of the CDR3 is 13 residues. CDR1 and CDR2 from the germline V gene are LGHNA and YSLEER. J was trimmed by 7 bases and V by 1 base; bases with no gene match: 3. Here the CDR3 reads CASSQVRTGEAFF. The CDR3 DNA reads as TGCGCCAGCAGCCAAGTGAGGACAGGTGAAGCTTTCTTT.

V usage is TRBV6-2 or TRBV6-3 and J usage is TRBJ2-3; possibly TRBD1 for D (7 bases). The CDR3 is made up of 17 amino acids. CDR1 and CDR2 (germline): MNHEY, SVGEGT. V lost 2 bases to trimming and J lost 3 bases, with 18 bases between them. CDR3 bases: TGTGCCAGCAGTTACCTCCGATGGAGGGGGCGAACAGATACGCAGTATTTT. It codes for CASSYLRWRGRTDTQYF.

The rearrangement uses TRBV19 and TRBJ1-1, with 12 bases identical to TRBD1. J lost 6 bases, V lost 4 bases, and 6 bases had no gene match. Germline V gives CDR1 LNHDA, CDR2 SQIVND (reference sequence). This CDR3 has 15 amino acids. CDR3 DNA: TGTGCCAGTAGTACCGCCGGGACAGGGGGCTCTGAAGCTTTCTTT. Protein sequence: CASSTAGTGGSEAFF.

This clone was picked up a small number of times. The genes are TRBV6-5 and TRBJ1-1, with TRBD1 as a possible D gene (5 bases). The V end lost 0 bases, the J end lost 5 bases, and 10 bases lay between the germline ends. CDR3 length: 14 residues. The germline V gene encodes CDR1 MNHEY and CDR2 SVGAGI. CDR3 in DNA: TGTGCCAGCAGTTACTCGGGCAGGGAAACTGAAGCTTTCTTT. It yields the protein CASSYSGRETEAFF.

V usage is TRBV2 and J usage is TRBJ2-7, with 7 bases identical to TRBD2. Germline V gene data show CDR1 as SNHLY and CDR2 as FYNNEI. This CDR3 has 13 amino acids. The V gene end was trimmed by 1 base and the J gene end by 7 bases; junction bases not matched to a gene: 4. Here the CDR3 DNA reads TGTGCCAGCAGTGAAGTCGTCGGGGGGGAGCAGTACTTC. Its protein is CASSEVVGGEQYF.

The chain couples TRBV6-6 to TRBJ2-3; TRBD2 aligns across 10 bases. J gave up 1 base and V 2 bases, and 0 bases lay outside the gene matches. Per germline, CDR1 MNHNY and CDR2 SVGAGI (reference sequence). The CDR3 length is 15 residues. The CDR3 DNA reads TGTGCCAGCAGTTACGGGACTAGCGGCACAGATACGCAGTATTTT. Its translation is CASSYGTSGTDTQYF.

V usage is TRBV4-1 and J usage is TRBJ1-6, with 7 bases that match TRBD1. This CDR3 is built from 16 residues. After removal of 0 bases from V and 3 bases from J, the junction contained 2 bases not matched to a gene. Germline V gene data show CDR1 as MGHRA and CDR2 as YSYEKL. The CDR3 DNA reads as TGCGCCAGCAGCCAAGACGACAGGGTCTATAATTCACCCCTCCACTTT. Its protein product is CASSQDDRVYNSPLHF.

The J gene is TRBJ1-5, the V gene TRBV4-1; TRBD1 aligns across 10 bases. CDR3 length equals 16 residues. V lost 0 bases, J lost 6 bases, and 5 bases stayed unmatched. Germline V CDR1 and CDR2: MGHRA, YSYEKL. CDR3 coding DNA: TGCGCCAGCAGCCAAGATCGGGGACAGGGGATTCAGCCCCAGCATTTT. Encoded protein: CASSQDRGQGIQPQHF.